Sequencing of this TCR beta chain was carried out in a study of T cells in Graves' hyperthyroidism and ophthalmopathy. Overall study context: Peripheral blood was collected at initial diagnosis, before any treatment. Study-level findings and limits: Most clonotypes expanded in the thyroid (above 0.001) were also present in blood.

Template material for amplifying TCR beta CDR3 regions consisted of RNA transcripts. The TCR CDR3 was amplified in a first-round RT-PCR using the HTBI primer set. MiXCR, applied by TCRdb to the multiplex PCR reads, yields one record per CDR3 protein. The sample shows approximately 640,000 distinct CDR3 sequences, around 15% of them seen only once. V lost 5 bases, J lost 6 bases, and 6 bases stayed unmatched. CDR1 and CDR2 from the germline V gene are SGHTA and FQGNSA. The CDR3 runs 14 residues. This clonotype was picked up a small number of times. Its antigen remains unknown. Not enrolled were patients with uncontrolled infection, other autoimmune disease, pregnancy or lactation. Orbital computed tomography, thyroid ultrasound, serum thyroxine and TRAb, and clinical symptoms together informed the diagnoses.

Sequenced sample: blood. The receptor was isolated from a woman aged 25 to 45 with Graves' hyperthyroidism. This rearrangement joins TRBV7-2 to TRBJ2-2; 7 nucleotides line up with TRBD2. This CDR3 reads CASSRSGDAGELFF. In DNA form, the CDR3 reads TGTGCCAGCAGCCGGAGCGGGGATGCCGGGGAGCTGTTTTTT. Full variable domain (missing parts from reference TRBV7-2 and TRBJ2-2): GAGVSQSPSNKVTEKGKDVELRCDPISGHTALYWYRQSLGQGLEFLIYFQGNSAPDKSGLPSDRFSAERTGGSVSTLTIQRTQQEDSAVYLCASSRSGDAGELFFGEGSRLTVL.